The rows below give T cell receptor beta chains drawn from one sample of a study of response to subunit inactivated influenza vaccine. Each CDR3 protein gets one entry after TCRdb re-called the RT-PCR reads with MiXCR. The sample shows 630,000 or so distinct CDR3 sequences, 15% to 18% of them seen only once. The sample was PBMCs from blood, taken 11 to 12 days after vaccination. All receptors come from a man over 45 who received an inactivated influenza vaccine. CDR3s include the opening cysteine and the closing phenylalanine or tryptophan. The D gene is left open where the match is weak. Size is omitted from some rows. Given values are once, few, many or a class for expanded clones.

clone_size	j_call	v_call	d_call	cdr3_aa	cdr3_nt
few	TRBJ1-4	TRBV6-1	.	CASSEGPNNEKLFF	TGTGCCAGCAGTGAGGGGCCCAACAATGAAAAACTGTTTTTT
.	TRBJ2-7	TRBV5-1	TRBD2	CASSIGTSGAYEQYF	TGCGCCAGCAGCATAGGGACTAGCGGAGCCTACGAGCAGTACTTC
.	TRBJ1-1	TRBV20-1	.	CSARVFQGRNTEAFF	TGCAGTGCTAGAGTTTTTCAGGGAAGGAACACTGAAGCTTTCTTT
few	TRBJ2-5	TRBV11-2	.	CASRTLETQYF	TGTGCCAGCAGGACCCTGGAGACCCAGTACTTC
many	TRBJ1-1	TRBV5-1	TRBD1	CASSLGTGRDTEAFF	TGCGCCAGCAGCCTCGGGACAGGGAGGGACACTGAAGCTTTCTTT
few	TRBJ2-7	TRBV21-1	.	CASSNQSRDRGRCFSYEQYF	TGTGCCAGCAGCAACCAAAGCCGGGACAGGGGACGTTGTTTCTCCTACGAGCAGTACTTC
few	TRBJ2-5	TRBV7-2	.	CASSLGIREETQYF	TGTGCCAGCAGCTTAGGTATAAGGGAAGAGACCCAGTACTTC
.	TRBJ2-5	TRBV4-2	.	CASSQAGREETQYF	TGTGCCAGCAGCCAAGCTGGCAGGGAAGAGACCCAGTACTTC
few	TRBJ1-1	TRBV20-1	.	CSVKQVSQRVETEAFF	TGCAGTGTCAAACAGGTGTCACAAAGAGTGGAAACTGAAGCTTTCTTT
.	TRBJ2-2	TRBV6-5	.	CASSYYSFSLENTGELFF	TGTGCCAGCAGTTACTATAGCTTTTCCCTAGAGAACACCGGGGAGCTGTTTTTT
.	TRBJ2-5	TRBV6-2/TRBV6-3	.	CAATRTYQETQYF	TGTGCCGCCACCAGAACGTACCAAGAGACCCAGTACTTC
.	TRBJ2-1	TRBV7-9	TRBD2	CASSFVRLAGDYEQFF	TGTGCCAGCAGCTTCGTACGACTAGCGGGAGACTATGAGCAGTTCTTC
.	TRBJ2-3	TRBV14	TRBD2	CASSQEPAGGPWDTQYF	TGTGCCAGCAGCCAAGAACCAGCGGGAGGGCCTTGGGATACGCAGTATTTT
few	TRBJ2-2	TRBV6-5	TRBD2	CASSYESGRAAGELFF	TGTGCCAGCAGTTACGAGAGCGGGAGGGCCGCGGGGGAGCTGTTTTTT
few	TRBJ2-7	TRBV12-3/TRBV12-4	.	CASSLAKAAEQYF	TGTGCCAGCAGTTTAGCTAAGGCTGCCGAGCAGTACTTC
once	TRBJ2-1	TRBV3-1	TRBD2	CACCQLGTSGKSSYNEQFF	TGTGCCTGCTGCCAATTGGGGACTAGCGGAAAGAGCTCCTACAATGAGCAGTTCTTC
few	TRBJ1-4	TRBV6-6	.	CASSLYREGKLFF	TGTGCCAGCAGTTTATACAGGGAAGGAAAACTGTTTTTT
few	TRBJ1-3	TRBV7-9	TRBD1	CASSPGTGLAGNTIYF	TGTGCCAGCAGCCCAGGGACAGGACTCGCTGGAAACACCATATATTTT
few	TRBJ1-4	TRBV6-1	.	CASRHRATNEKLFF	TGTGCCAGCAGGCACAGGGCAACTAATGAAAAACTGTTTTTT
few	TRBJ2-7	TRBV27	TRBD2	CASRPLGLAGTYEQYF	TGTGCCAGCAGGCCCCTGGGACTAGCGGGAACCTACGAGCAGTACTTC
.	TRBJ2-1	TRBV4-1	TRBD2	CASSQGGLAGLRYNEQFF	TGCGCCAGCAGCCAAGGGGGACTAGCGGGGTTGAGGTACAATGAGCAGTTCTTC
few	TRBJ2-1	TRBV7-2	.	CASSLDRQFNEQFF	TGTGCCAGCAGCTTAGATCGGCAGTTCAATGAGCAGTTCTTC
few	TRBJ1-1	TRBV16	.	CASTDRQPNTEAFF	TGTGCCAGCACCGATCGGCAGCCGAACACTGAAGCTTTCTTT
few	TRBJ2-1	TRBV11-1	TRBD2	CASSWFSGRMQGRNEQFF	TGTGCCAGCAGCTGGTTTAGCGGGAGAATGCAGGGAAGGAATGAGCAGTTCTTC
.	TRBJ1-2	TRBV20-1	.	CSARSQTSNYGYTF	TGCAGTGCTAGAAGTCAGACCTCTAACTATGGCTACACCTTC
many	TRBJ1-5	TRBV2	.	CASSDEMWMRNQPQHF	TGTGCCAGCAGTGATGAGATGTGGATGCGGAATCAGCCCCAGCATTTT
.	TRBJ2-1	TRBV10-2	.	CASSEGTPLSYNEQFF	TGCGCCAGCAGTGAAGGGACCCCTTTGTCCTACAATGAGCAGTTCTTC
many	TRBJ2-2	TRBV5-5	.	CASSAQRGAPQFGELFF	TGTGCCAGCAGCGCCCAACGGGGGGCACCCCAATTCGGGGAGCTGTTTTTT
few	TRBJ1-1	TRBV14	.	CASSQDWSVEGRTEAFF	TGTGCCAGCAGCCAAGATTGGTCAGTCGAGGGTCGGACTGAAGCTTTCTTT
.	TRBJ1-1	TRBV7-2	.	CASSGNRGVNTEAFF	TGTGCCAGCAGCGGTAACCGGGGGGTGAACACTGAAGCTTTCTTT
once	TRBJ1-2	TRBV10-3	TRBD1	CATNPGTGYGYTF	TGTGCCACCAACCCTGGGACAGGTTATGGCTACACCTTC
.	TRBJ2-7	TRBV20-1	TRBD2	CSATTSHSYEQYF	TGCAGTGCCACGACTAGCCACTCCTACGAGCAGTACTTC
.	TRBJ2-7	TRBV27	.	CASSLSAQVSHEQYF	TGTGCCAGCAGTTTATCAGCCCAGGTTTCCCACGAGCAGTACTTC
few	TRBJ2-1	TRBV5-5	.	CASSFLTGWNEQFF	TGTGCCAGCAGCTTCTTGACAGGTTGGAATGAGCAGTTCTTC
.	TRBJ2-7	TRBV12-3/TRBV12-4	.	CASGLGGYEQYF	TGTGCCAGCGGCCTAGGGGGTTACGAGCAGTACTTC
.	TRBJ1-4	TRBV20-1	.	CSARFPGINEKLFF	TGCAGTGCTAGATTTCCGGGGATTAATGAAAAACTGTTTTTT
few	TRBJ2-3	TRBV20-1	TRBD2	CSASLAGGLDTQYF	TGCAGTGCTAGTCTAGCGGGAGGATTAGATACGCAGTATTTT
many	TRBJ2-6	TRBV6-2/TRBV6-3	TRBD1	CASSSTPGQVTGANVLTF	TGTGCCAGCAGTTCAACCCCGGGACAGGTTACTGGGGCCAACGTCCTGACTTTC
few	TRBJ1-5	TRBV6-4	.	CASSVLDGQPQHF	TGTGCCAGCAGTGTGCTGGACGGACAGCCCCAGCATTTT
.	TRBJ1-5	TRBV4-1	.	CASSQDSGPGPQHF	TGCGCCAGCAGCCAAGATTCAGGACCGGGGCCCCAGCATTTT
few	TRBJ1-2	TRBV5-1	TRBD1	CASSPGLDRGRGGYTF	TGCGCCAGCAGCCCCGGGTTGGACAGGGGGCGAGGTGGCTACACCTTC
.	TRBJ2-2	TRBV10-3	.	CAISDMGELFF	TGTGCCATCAGTGATATGGGGGAGCTGTTTTTT
many	TRBJ2-5	TRBV12-3/TRBV12-4	.	CASSFLGVLQETQYF	TGTGCCAGCAGTTTTCTGGGGGTCCTCCAAGAGACCCAGTACTTC
few	TRBJ2-3	TRBV4-1	TRBD1	CASSRNRDRATDTQYF	TGCGCCAGCAGCCGAAACCGGGACAGAGCCACAGATACGCAGTATTTT
.	TRBJ2-7	TRBV6-2/TRBV6-3	.	CASSSGRGEQYF	TGTGCCAGCAGCTCCGGGAGAGGGGAGCAGTACTTC
few	TRBJ2-2	TRBV20-1	TRBD2	CSALTTSGNTGELFF	TGCAGTGCCTTAACGACTAGCGGGAACACCGGGGAGCTGTTTTTT
few	TRBJ2-7	TRBV11-2	.	CASSSRWRGGPHSGEQYF	TGTGCCAGCAGCTCCCGGTGGCGGGGAGGACCTCACTCTGGTGAGCAGTACTTC
.	TRBJ2-2	TRBV11-2	TRBD2	CASSLDRVLAGGNTGELFF	TGTGCCAGCAGCTTAGATCGCGTACTAGCGGGAGGGAACACCGGGGAGCTGTTTTTT
many	TRBJ2-1	TRBV7-8	.	CASSFEGKSYNEQFF	TGTGCCAGCAGCTTCGAAGGAAAGTCCTACAATGAGCAGTTCTTC
few	TRBJ2-2	TRBV7-2	.	CASSASGELFF	TGTGCCAGCAGTGCCTCCGGGGAGCTGTTTTTT
few	TRBJ1-1	TRBV28	TRBD1	CASSGRTGGNTEAFF	TGTGCCAGCAGTGGACGGACAGGGGGGAACACTGAAGCTTTCTTT
.	TRBJ2-1	TRBV5-6	TRBD1	CASSYTGGNYNEQFF	TGTGCCAGCAGCTACACAGGGGGTAACTACAATGAGCAGTTCTTC
.	TRBJ2-3	TRBV6-1	TRBD1	CASSEGQVTDTQYF	TGTGCCAGCAGTGAGGGACAGGTCACAGATACGCAGTATTTT
few	TRBJ2-1	TRBV10-3	.	CAISEDRAYNEQFF	TGTGCCATCAGTGAGGACCGCGCCTACAATGAGCAGTTCTTC
few	TRBJ2-2	TRBV7-8	TRBD2	CASSSSGGGGGELFF	TGTGCCAGCAGCTCTAGCGGGGGAGGTGGCGGGGAGCTGTTTTTT